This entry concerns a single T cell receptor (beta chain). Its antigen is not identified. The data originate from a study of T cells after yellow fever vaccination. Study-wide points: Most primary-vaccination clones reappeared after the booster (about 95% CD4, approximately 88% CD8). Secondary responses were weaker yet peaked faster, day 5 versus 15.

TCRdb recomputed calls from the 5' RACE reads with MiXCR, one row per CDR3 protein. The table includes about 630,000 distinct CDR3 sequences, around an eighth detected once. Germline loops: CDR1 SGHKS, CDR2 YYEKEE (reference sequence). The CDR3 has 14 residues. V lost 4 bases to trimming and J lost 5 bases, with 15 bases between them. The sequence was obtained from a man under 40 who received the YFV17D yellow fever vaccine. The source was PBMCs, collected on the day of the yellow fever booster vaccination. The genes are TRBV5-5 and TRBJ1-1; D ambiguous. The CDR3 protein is CASSAFLTGTEAFF. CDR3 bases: TGTGCCAGCAGCGCCTTCCTGACGGGGACTGAAGCTTTCTTT. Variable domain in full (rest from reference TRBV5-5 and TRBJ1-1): DAGVTQSPTHLIKTRGQQVTLRCSPISGHKSVSWYQQVLGQGPQFIFQYYEKEERGRGNFPDRFSARQFPNYSSELNVNALLLGDSALYLCASSAFLTGTEAFFGQGTRLTVV.